This T cell receptor (beta chain) was sequenced in a study of T cells after yellow fever vaccination. This clonotype was detected ten times or more. The junction had 7 bases not matched to a gene; V was cut back by 1 base and J by 9 bases. Germline CDR1 SGHRS, CDR2 YFSETQ. The CDR3 consists of 15 residues. TCRdb fed the 5' RACE reads into MiXCR, producing one record per CDR3 protein. The table records 40,000 or so distinct CDR3 sequences, almost 7% of them present only once. The sample here was CD8+ T cells not binding an NS4B(214-222) dextramer, sorted from PBMCs, taken 45 days after the yellow fever booster vaccination. The clonotype was recovered from a man under 40 who received the YFV17D yellow fever vaccine. The J gene is TRBJ2-1, the V gene TRBV5-1; the match to TRBD2 covers 10 bases. The CDR3 reads CASSLTLAGEVEQFF. The CDR3 nucleotides are TGCGCCAGCAGCTTGACCCTAGCGGGAGAGGTTGAGCAGTTCTTC. Complete variable domain (other parts from reference TRBV5-1 and TRBJ2-1): KAGVTQTPRYLIKTRGQQVTLSCSPISGHRSVSWYQQTPGQGLQFLFEYFSETQRNKGNFPGRFSGRQFSNSRSEMNVSTLELGDSALYLCASSLTLAGEVEQFFGPGTRLTVL.